The sequence of this T cell receptor beta chain was determined in a study of blood T cell repertoires in COVID-19. Germline V lookup: CDR1 SGHAT, CDR2 FQNNGV. The junction had 11 bases not matched to a gene; V was cut back by 0 bases and J by 8 bases. CDR3 size: 17 residues. Sequencing was performed with immunoSEQ multiplex PCR; in TCRdb, only in-frame clones are kept and a portion is missing. This table holds over 200,000 clones, about 86% found once. The sample was PBMCs or T cells enriched from blood (not recorded which). The V call is TRBV11-2, the J call TRBJ1-4; 8 bases fit TRBD1. The receptor was isolated from a woman in her 50s in a cohort exposed to, infected with or recovered from COVID-19 (not recorded which). The CDR3 DNA is TGTGCCAGCAGCTTAGATCCCATCGGGACAGGAAGAGAAAAACTGTTTTTT. Translated, it gives CASSLDPIGTGREKLFF.